Following are 5 T cell receptor beta chains from one sample sequenced in a study of blood T cell repertoires in COVID-19. Sequencing was performed with immunoSEQ multiplex PCR; in TCRdb, only in-frame clones are kept and a portion is missing. The table lists more than 300,000 clones, more than 75% of them singletons. Sequenced material: PBMCs or T cells enriched from blood (not recorded which). The source is a woman between 18 and 29 years old who had recovered from COVID-19.

This sequence joins TRBV21-1 and TRBJ2-3; the table's TRBD2 call for D was not verified on the DNA. TRBV21-1 is noted as a pseudogene. The length of the CDR3 is 18 residues. The CDR3 DNA reads as TGTGCCAGCAGCCCTCGACTAGCGGGGGTTTTACCTGCAGATACGCAGTATTTT. Translation gives CASSPRLAGVLPADTQYF.

This clone is a singleton in its sample. V usage is TRBV10-3 and J usage is TRBJ2-1; 8 bases line up with TRBD2. With 5 bases clipped from V and 5 bases from J, the junction kept 14 bases outside the gene matches. Per the germline V gene, CDR1 is ENHRY and CDR2 is SYGVKD. This CDR3 is built from 17 residues. The CDR3 loop reads CAISTSAPSGGHNEQFF. The CDR3 DNA follows: TGTGCCATCAGTACCTCCGCTCCGAGCGGGGGTCACAATGAGCAGTTCTTC.

The rearrangement joins TRBV19 to TRBJ2-7; maybe TRBD1 (6 bases). The V and J ends lost 0 bases and 5 bases respectively, with 14 bases between them. Germline V gives CDR1 LNHDA, CDR2 SQIVND (reference sequence). The CDR3 is made up of 15 amino acids. The CDR3 region is CASSIDLTAGDEQYF. The CDR3 DNA reads as TGTGCCAGTAGTATAGATCTAACGGCAGGGGACGAGCAGTACTTC. Looking up the rest from reference TRBV19 and TRBJ2-7 gives the full variable domain: DGGITQSPKYLFRKEGQNVTLSCEQNLNHDAMYWYRQDPGQGLRLIYYSQIVNDFQKGDIAEGYSVSREKKESFPLTVTSAQKNPTAFYLCASSIDLTAGDEQYFGPGTRLTVT.

This chain uses TRBV5-1 with TRBJ1-1; TRBD1 agrees at 7 bases. CDR3 length equals 15 residues. Germline CDR1 SGHRS, CDR2 YFSETQ. V trimming: 6 bases; J trimming: 10 bases; junction bases outside the gene matches: 18. CDR3 bases: TGCGCCAGCACCGATAAAGAGACAGGGCTGCGTAGAGCTTTCTTT. Translated, it gives CASTDKETGLRRAFF.

The chain uses TRBV6-5 and TRBJ1-6; possible D gene TRBD1, 6 bases. Germline values: CDR1 MNHEY, CDR2 SVGAGI. The CDR3 has 14 residues. The V gene lost 5 bases and the J gene lost 10 bases, with 15 bases spanning the gap. CDR3 sequence reads: CASSHRTGISPLHF. In nucleotides, the CDR3 is TGTGCCAGCAGTCACCGTACAGGGATCTCACCCCTCCACTTT.